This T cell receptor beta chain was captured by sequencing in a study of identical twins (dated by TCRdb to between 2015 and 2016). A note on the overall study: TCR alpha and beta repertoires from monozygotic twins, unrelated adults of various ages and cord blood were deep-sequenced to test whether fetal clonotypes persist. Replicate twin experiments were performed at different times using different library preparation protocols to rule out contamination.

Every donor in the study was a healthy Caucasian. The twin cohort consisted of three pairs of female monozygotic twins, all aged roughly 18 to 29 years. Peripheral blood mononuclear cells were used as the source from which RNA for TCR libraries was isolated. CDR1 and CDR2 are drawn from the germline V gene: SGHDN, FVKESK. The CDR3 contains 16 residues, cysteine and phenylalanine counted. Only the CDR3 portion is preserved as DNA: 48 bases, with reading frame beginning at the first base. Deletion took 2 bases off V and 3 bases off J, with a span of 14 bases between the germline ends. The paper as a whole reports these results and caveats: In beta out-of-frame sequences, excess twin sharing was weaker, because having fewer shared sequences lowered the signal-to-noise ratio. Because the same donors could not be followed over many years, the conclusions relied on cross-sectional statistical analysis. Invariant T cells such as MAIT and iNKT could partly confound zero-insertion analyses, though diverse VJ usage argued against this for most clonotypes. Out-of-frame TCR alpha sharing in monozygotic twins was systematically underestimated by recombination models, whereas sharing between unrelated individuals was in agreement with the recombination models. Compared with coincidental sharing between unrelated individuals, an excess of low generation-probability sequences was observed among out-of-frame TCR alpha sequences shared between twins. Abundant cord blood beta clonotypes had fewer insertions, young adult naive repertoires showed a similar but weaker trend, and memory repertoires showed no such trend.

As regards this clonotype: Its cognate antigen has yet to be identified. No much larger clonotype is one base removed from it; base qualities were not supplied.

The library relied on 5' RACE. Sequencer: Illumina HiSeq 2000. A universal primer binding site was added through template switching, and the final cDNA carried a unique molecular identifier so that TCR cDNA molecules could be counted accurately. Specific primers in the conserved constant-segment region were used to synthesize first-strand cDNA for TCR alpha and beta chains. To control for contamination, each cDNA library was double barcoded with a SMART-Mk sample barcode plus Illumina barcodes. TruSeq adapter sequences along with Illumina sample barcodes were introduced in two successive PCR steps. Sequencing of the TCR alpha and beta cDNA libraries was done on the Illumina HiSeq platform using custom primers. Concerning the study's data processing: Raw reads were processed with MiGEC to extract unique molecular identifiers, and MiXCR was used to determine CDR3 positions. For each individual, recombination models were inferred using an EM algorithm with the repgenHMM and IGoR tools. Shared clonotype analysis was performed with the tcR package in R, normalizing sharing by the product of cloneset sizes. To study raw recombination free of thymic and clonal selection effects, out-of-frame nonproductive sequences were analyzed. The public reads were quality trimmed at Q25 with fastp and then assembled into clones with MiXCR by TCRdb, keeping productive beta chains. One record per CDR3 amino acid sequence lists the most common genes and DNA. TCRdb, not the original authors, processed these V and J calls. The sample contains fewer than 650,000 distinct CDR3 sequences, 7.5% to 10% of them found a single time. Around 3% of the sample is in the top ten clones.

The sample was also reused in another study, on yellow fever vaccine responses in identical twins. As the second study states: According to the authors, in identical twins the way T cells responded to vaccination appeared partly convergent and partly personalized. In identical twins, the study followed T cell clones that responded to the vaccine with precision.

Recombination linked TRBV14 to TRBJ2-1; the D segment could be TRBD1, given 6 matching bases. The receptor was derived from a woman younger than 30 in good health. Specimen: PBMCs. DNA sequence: TGTGCCAGCAGCCAACGTTGGCAGGGGAACTACAATGAGCAGTTCTTC. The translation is CASSQRWQGNYNEQFF. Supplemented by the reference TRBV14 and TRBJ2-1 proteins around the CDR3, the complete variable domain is EAGVTQFPSHSVIEKGQTVTLRCDPISGHDNLYWYRRVMGKEIKFLLHFVKESKQDESGMPNNRFLAERTGGTYSTLKVQPAELEDSGVYFCASSQRWQGNYNEQFFGPGTRLTVL.